Listed below are T cell receptor beta chains from one sample, sequenced in a study of cytomegalovirus exposure and HLA in healthy donors. TCRdb keeps only in-frame clones here, not all; method: immunoSEQ multiplex PCR. The sample shows over 250,000 clones, about 85% of them seen only once. Input material: PBMCs. The receptor set was obtained from a woman younger than 45 in good health and CMV-seropositive. Each CDR3 is given with its conserved first and last residue. Each record gives: clone size, CDR3 length, V gene, J gene, D gene, CDR3 DNA, CDR3 protein. The D gene is left open where the match is weak. Clone size appears in some rows only: once, few, many, or a class for an expanded clone.

-,12,TRBV11-2,TRBJ2-7,-,TGTGCCAGCAGCTTCCTCGGGGGCGAGCAGTACTTC,CASSFLGGEQYF
-,18,TRBV4-2,TRBJ2-3,TRBD2,TGTGCCAGCAGCCAAGAGGTATTAGCGGGAGTAAGTACAGATACGCAGTATTTT,CASSQEVLAGVSTDTQYF
few,15,TRBV4-3,TRBJ1-2,TRBD1,TGCGCCAGCAGCCGGACCAGGGGGCTCAACTATGGCTACACCTTC,CASSRTRGLNYGYTF
-,19,TRBV4-1,TRBJ2-1,TRBD1,TGCGCCAGCAGCCAAGACAGACAGGGGCCGGGGAGGCGGTACAATGAGCAGTTCTTC,CASSQDRQGPGRRYNEQFF
-,17,TRBV13,TRBJ1-5,TRBD1,TGTGCCAGCAGCTTAGGCCCGGGGACAGGGGGCAATCAGCCCCAGCATTTT,CASSLGPGTGGNQPQHF
-,15,TRBV5-1,TRBJ2-5,TRBD2,TGCGCCAGCAGCTTTGGGACTAGCGCACAAGAGACCCAGTACTTC,CASSFGTSAQETQYF
many,17,TRBV5-6,TRBJ1-3,-,TGTGCCAGCAGCTCCTACCGGACAGCCATCTCTGGAAACACCATATATTTT,CASSSYRTAISGNTIYF
-,15,TRBV4-2,TRBJ2-5,-,TGTGCCAGCAGCCAAGATCCCGTATTAGGGGAGACCCAGTACTTC,CASSQDPVLGETQYF
-,13,TRBV2,TRBJ2-7,-,TGTGCCAGCAGCTTCGACCGGACCTACGAGCAGTACTTC,CASSFDRTYEQYF
-,16,TRBV27,TRBJ1-2,-,TGTGCCAGCAGTTTAAGGCGCCCACCGTCCGGTTATGGCTACACCTTC,CASSLRRPPSGYGYTF
-,15,TRBV10-1,TRBJ2-7,TRBD2,TGCGCCAGCAGTGAGATGGGACTAGCGTTCTACGAGCAGTACTTC,CASSEMGLAFYEQYF
-,15,TRBV29-1,TRBJ2-7,TRBD2,TGCAGCGTTGAAGAGCTAGCGGGAGGGTTCAACGAGCAGTACTTC,CSVEELAGGFNEQYF
-,13,TRBV27,TRBJ2-2,-,TGTGCCAGCAGTATCAGGGTAGCCGGGGAGCTGTTTTTT,CASSIRVAGELFF
-,16,TRBV4-1,TRBJ2-7,-,TGCGCCAGCAGCCAAACCACAGGGCGAACTGACTACGAGCAGTACTTC,CASSQTTGRTDYEQYF
-,14,TRBV29-1,TRBJ2-7,TRBD2,TGCAGCGTATCTCCCTCCCGACTAGCTGGCGAGCAGTACTTC,CSVSPSRLAGEQYF
-,16,TRBV15,TRBJ1-1,-,TGTGCCACCGGGTTAAATGGGGCCCGGATGAACACTGAAGCTTTCTTT,CATGLNGARMNTEAFF
-,16,TRBV28,TRBJ2-7,-,TGTGCCAGCAGTTTTTCGAGGGAAGACGGGTCCTACGAGCAGTACTTC,CASSFSREDGSYEQYF
-,18,TRBV14,TRBJ2-3,TRBD2,TGTGCCAGCAGCCGAGGTACGGGGACTAGCGACTTCACAGATACGCAGTATTTT,CASSRGTGTSDFTDTQYF
-,14,TRBV9,TRBJ2-7,-,TGTGCCAGCAGCGTACAAGCGGCGTCCCGCGAGCAGTACTTC,CASSVQAASREQYF
-,15,TRBV7-2,TRBJ2-1,TRBD1,TGTGCCAGCAGCTATCGAGACAGGGGAGTGGATGAGCAGTTCTTC,CASSYRDRGVDEQFF
few,15,TRBV2,TRBJ1-2,TRBD1,TGTGCCAGCCGAGACAGGGGGACTCGGGTAGATGGCTACACCTTC,CASRDRGTRVDGYTF
-,14,TRBV15,TRBJ1-6,-,TGTGCCACCAGCAGTGGGGTTTTGAATTCACCCCTCCACTTT,CATSSGVLNSPLHF
-,13,TRBV27,TRBJ2-7,-,TGTGCCAGCAGTTTCTCTGGGGGCTACGAGCAGTACTTC,CASSFSGGYEQYF
-,16,TRBV12-2,TRBJ2-7,-,-,CASRLVAQGSSYEQYF